Described below is a single T cell receptor (beta chain) sequence and its context. Germline CDR1 is MGHRA and CDR2 is YSYEKL. Trimming took 3 bases from V and 8 from J; bases not matched to a gene: 6. The CDR3 sequence is 13 residues long. These data are taken from a study of blood T cell repertoires in COVID-19. Turning to the study itself: Sources were T cells, B-cell-depleted T cells, or PBMCs; the material itself was cDNA or gDNA.

It was during active infection that Seattle patients were enrolled and then longitudinally followed. Authors' processing steps: Reference gene primers were amplified, and this amplification served to estimate nucleated cell counts. Method: immunoSEQ multiplex PCR; TCRdb's copy keeps in-frame clones and lacks some. The DNA was the basis for D and trimming; V, J and clone size are from that table. The sample consists of approximately 64,000 clones, 88% of them appearing once. J is TRBJ2-5 and V is TRBV4-1, with TRBD2 matching 7 bases. The source material was peripheral blood. The source of this sequence is a woman aged 60-75 years with COVID-19, enrolled during active disease. The CDR3 region is CASSHTSSGTQYF. The CDR3 coding sequence is TGCGCCAGCAGCCATACTTCTAGCGGCACCCAGTACTTC.